The text below deals with one TCR beta chain. No antigen is known for it. This sample is drawn from a study of cytomegalovirus exposure and HLA in healthy donors. Study conclusions and caveats: Common viral pathogens were later found to be apparently linked to several of the most significant clusters.

Germline V CDR1 and CDR2: MGHRA, YSYEKL. Trimming took 2 bases from V and 3 from J; bases not matched to a gene: 4. The CDR3 is 14 amino acids. PCR amplification relied on 60 Vbeta primers (plus 13 Jbeta primers). Sequenced by immunoSEQ multiplex PCR; TCRdb stores in-frame clones only, minus some. The table lists roughly 150,000 clones, 66% of them singletons. The sample taken for sequencing was PBMCs. The chain employs TRBV4-1 and TRBJ2-7; 7 positions agree with TRBD2. This clonotype was obtained from a human donor in good health. Here the CDR3 reads CASSQQRDFYEQYF. The CDR3, as DNA: TGCGCCAGCAGCCAACAGCGGGACTTCTACGAGCAGTACTTC.